These 30 T cell receptor beta chains share one sample of origin, sequenced in a study of immune heterogeneity within non-small cell lung tumors. Multiplex PCR relied on 32 V and 13 J primers to amplify TCR beta CDR3. MiXCR, run by TCRdb on the multiplex PCR reads, gives a single entry per CDR3 protein. This table has some 11,000 distinct CDR3 sequences, more than 25% appearing once. Each sample used approximately 570 ng of genomic DNA from bulk tumor tissue. Multiple biopsies spaced far apart were taken from each primary tumor during surgery. Patients with untreated, newly diagnosed non-small cell lung cancer underwent curative surgery. Input material: lung tumor tissue. These receptors were collected from a woman aged 45-65 years with non-small cell lung cancer.

By proportion, this clonotype is medium-sized. The rearrangement uses TRBV19 and TRBJ1-2, with 9 positions matching TRBD1. Unmatched junction bases numbered 13, after V lost 5 bases and J lost 6 bases. Germline assignment: CDR1 LNHDA and CDR2 SQIVND (reference sequence). The CDR3 runs to 16 residues. CDR3 in DNA: TGTGCCAGTAGTGTCCCGGGACAGGGATCGTTCCATGGCTACACCTTC. Amino acid sequence: CASSVPGQGSFHGYTF.

The chain employs TRBV6-9 and TRBJ1-6; the D gene is possibly TRBD1 (6 bases). The CDR3 is 15 amino acids. Looked up from germline, CDR1 is MNHGY and CDR2 is SVAAGI. Trimming shortened V by 3 bases and J by 9 bases, and 15 bases separated the two germline ends. CDR3 region: CASSYGQGKISPLHF. CDR3 nucleotide sequence: TGTGCCAGCAGTTACGGGCAGGGGAAGATTTCACCCCTCCACTTT.

This clonotype was counted at least ten times. The chain carries TRBV27 and TRBJ1-4; D remains ambiguous. The CDR3 has 15 amino acids. The germline V and J ends were trimmed by 5 bases and 6 bases, with 16 bases remaining between them. CDR1 is MNHEY and CDR2 is SMNVEV in the germline V gene (reference sequence). This CDR3 is CASSPVGGRDEKLFF. CDR3 DNA: TGTGCCAGCAGTCCGGTAGGCGGTAGGGATGAAAAACTGTTTTTT.

This clonotype was observed at least ten times. This sequence joins TRBV19 and TRBJ1-2; tentatively, D is TRBD1 (5 bases). From germline, CDR1 is LNHDA and CDR2 SQIVND (reference sequence). The CDR3 is 13 amino acids. With 4 bases removed from V and 9 bases from J, the gap between germline ends came to 15 bases. In nucleotides, the CDR3 is TGTGCCAGTAGTACCGGGACGGTCCTACGCTACACCTTC. Residues: CASSTGTVLRYTF.

This clonotype was seen a handful of times. The chain recombines TRBV7-8 with TRBJ2-1, with a weak D call TRBD2 (5 bases). V lost 3 bases and J lost 6, with 9 bases in between. CDR1 and CDR2 from the germline V gene are SGHVS and FQNEAQ. The CDR3 runs to 13 residues. CDR3 DNA sequence: TGTGCCAGCAGCTTTCGTAGCGTCAATGAGCAGTTCTTC. It codes for CASSFRSVNEQFF. Together with reference TRBV7-8 and TRBJ2-1, the CDR3 gives the full variable domain: GAGVSQSPRYKVAKRGQDVALRCDPISGHVSLFWYQQALGQGPEFLTYFQNEAQLDKSGLPSDRFFAERPEGSVSTLKIQRTQQEDSAVYLCASSFRSVNEQFFGPGTRLTVL.

In this sample, this clonotype turned up a few times. The chain employs TRBV27 and TRBJ1-6; D gene ambiguous. Per germline, CDR1 MNHEY and CDR2 SMNVEV (reference sequence). Trimming left V 10 bases short and J 8 bases short, with 9 bases between. The CDR3 covers 11 residues. DNA of the CDR3: TGTGCCAACCTATCGGATTCACCCCTCCACTTT. It is translated as CANLSDSPLHF.

On this clonotype: A read error may produce the germline difference seen at one junction end. The chain combines TRBV4-1 with TRBJ1-2; D unclear. Germline V gives CDR1 MGHRA, CDR2 YSYEKL. The CDR3 spans 15 residues. In DNA, the CDR3 is TGCGTCAGCAGCCAAGATTACGGGTTAGACTATGGCTACACCTTC. Translation: CVSSQDYGLDYGYTF.

V and J are TRBV3-1 and TRBJ2-6; no definite D call. V shed 6 bases and J shed 0 bases, with 15 bases lying between them. Germline V gene data show CDR1 as LGHDT and CDR2 as YNNKEL (reference sequence). This CDR3 contains 17 residues. The CDR3 coding sequence is TGTGCCAGCAGTGCCGTGGGCGCCTACTCTGGGGCCAACGTCCTGACTTTC. Translation gives CASSAVGAYSGANVLTF.

The CDR3 reads CASSLILLAGGHGEQFF. The CDR3, as DNA: TGCGCCAGCAGCTTAATTTTACTAGCGGGGGGACATGGTGAGCAGTTCTTC. The genes are TRBV5-1 and TRBJ2-1; 12 bases match TRBD2. V trimming: 2 bases; J trimming: 9 bases; junction bases outside the gene matches: 12. This CDR3 contains 17 residues. CDR1 and CDR2 from the germline V gene are SGHRS and YFSETQ.

On this clonotype: A read error may account for a junction end that differs from germline. The chain is built from TRBV13 and TRBJ1-1; 7 bases map to TRBD1. This CDR3 region has 16 residues. CDR1 and CDR2 (germline): PRHDT, FYEKMQ (reference sequence). The DNA of the CDR3 is TGTGTCAGCAGCATACCCCCACAGGGGAGGAAAACTGAAGCTTTCTTT. Translating gives CVSSIPPQGRKTEAFF.

In its sample, this clonotype was seen many times. This CDR3 is CSASIRKTYEQYF. CDR3 coding DNA: TGCAGTGCTAGCATCCGGAAAACCTACGAGCAGTACTTC. The V gene is TRBV20-1, the J gene TRBJ2-7; D is undetermined. Trimming pared 3 bases from V and 2 bases from J, leaving 11 bases between. Germline CDR1 is DFQATT and CDR2 is SNEGSKA (reference sequence). The CDR3 is made up of 13 amino acids.

The V and J genes are TRBV5-1 and TRBJ2-2; TRBD1 might be the D (7 bases). CDR1 SGHRS and CDR2 YFSETQ come from the germline V gene. V gave up 3 bases and J gave up 7 bases, with 13 bases separating them. This CDR3 has 14 residues. The CDR3 sequence: CASSCRGVSGELFF. The CDR3 nucleotides read TGCGCCAGCAGCTGCAGGGGGGTGAGCGGGGAGCTGTTTTTT.

J is TRBJ2-7 and V is TRBV27, with 7 bases lining up with TRBD1. V lost 4 bases, J lost 7 bases, and 7 bases stayed unmatched. The CDR3 runs 13 residues. From germline, CDR1 is MNHEY and CDR2 SMNVEV (reference sequence). The CDR3 loop reads CASSYRGMGEQYF. CDR3 sequence (DNA): TGTGCCAGCAGTTACAGGGGCATGGGGGAGCAGTACTTC.

The table lists this clonotype with a few counts. The rearrangement uses TRBV29-1 and TRBJ2-7, with 8 nucleotides matching TRBD1. CDR3 length: 14 amino acids. After removal of 3 bases from V and 5 bases from J, the junction contained 9 bases not matched to a gene. The germline gives CDR1 SQVTM, CDR2 ANQGSEA. CDR3 protein: CSVDVVQGANEQYF. CDR3 coding DNA: TGCAGCGTTGACGTGGTTCAGGGGGCTAACGAGCAGTACTTC.

The chain couples TRBV25-1 to TRBJ2-5; no reliable D call. The germline V gene encodes CDR1 MGHDK and CDR2 SYGVNS. Trimming stripped 1 base from V and 5 bases from J, with 14 bases between. CDR3 length: 15 amino acids. As DNA, the CDR3 is TGTGCCAGCAGTGAATTGTCGGGTGGGGATGAGACCCAGTACTTC. Translation gives CASSELSGGDETQYF.

At least ten counts were recorded for this clonotype. The chain recombines TRBV7-9 with TRBJ1-2, with 9 bases aligning to TRBD1. CDR1 is SEHNR, CDR2 FQNEAQ, per germline (reference sequence). CDR3 length: 16 amino acids. The junction had 11 bases not matched to a gene; V was cut back by 5 bases and J by 4 bases. CDR3 sequence: CASSRSGTGQLYGYTF. The CDR3 DNA follows: TGTGCCAGCAGCCGTTCCGGGACAGGGCAACTCTATGGCTACACCTTC.

About this clonotype: Given a much more abundant clone one base away, this may be a read error. This rearrangement joins TRBV30 to TRBJ2-1; TRBD1 agrees at 7 bases. This CDR3 region has 11 residues. The germline gives CDR1 GTSNPN, CDR2 SVGIG (reference sequence). CDR3 sequence reads: CAWKFGQALLF. CDR3 DNA: TGTGCCTGGAAATTTGGACAGGCTTTGCTCTTC. The full variable domain, with the rest looked up from reference TRBV30 and TRBJ2-1, is SQTIHQWPATLVQPVGSPLSLECTVEGTSNPNLYWYRQAAGRGLQLLFYSVGIGQISSEVPQNLSASRPQDRQFILSSKKLLLSDSGFYLCAWKFGQALLFGPGTRLTVL.

This clonotype was observed at least ten times. The rearrangement links TRBV6-1 to TRBJ2-7; 9 nucleotides line up with TRBD1. CDR3 size: 15 residues. Germline V CDR1 and CDR2: MNHNS, SASEGT. V was clipped by 6 bases and J by 5 bases; unmatched bases: 11. The CDR3 protein is CASRPSGTGYHEQYF. In DNA, the CDR3 is TGTGCCAGCAGGCCCTCCGGGACAGGGTACCACGAGCAGTACTTC.

The J gene is TRBJ1-5, the V gene TRBV28; D is perhaps TRBD1 (6 bases). Per the germline V gene, CDR1 is MDHEN and CDR2 is SYDVKM. The CDR3 is made up of 14 amino acids. V was cut by 7 bases and J by 7 bases, with 17 bases left in between. CDR3 residues: CASNRRGLRQPQHF. The CDR3 bases are TGTGCCAGCAACCGCAGGGGATTACGGCAGCCCCAGCATTTT. Full variable domain (outside the CDR3, taken from reference TRBV28 and TRBJ1-5): DVKVTQSSRYLVKRTGEKVFLECVQDMDHENMFWYRQDPGLGLRLIYFSYDVKMKEKGDIPEGYSVSREKKERFSLILESASTNQTSMYLCASNRRGLRQPQHFGDGTRLSIL.

There are many counts of this clonotype. The chain joins TRBV28 to TRBJ2-3; 7 bases map to TRBD1. The CDR3 has 16 amino acids. Per germline, CDR1 MDHEN and CDR2 SYDVKM. The junction had 11 bases not matched to a gene; V was cut back by 1 base and J by 7 bases. The CDR3 DNA follows: TGTGCCAGCAGTTTATATAGGACAGGTCCAGAGTATACGCAGTATTTT. Translation: CASSLYRTGPEYTQYF.

The chain couples TRBV9 to TRBJ2-3, with no clear D. This CDR3 has 12 residues. The germline V gene has CDR1 SGDLS and CDR2 YYNGEE. V lost 2 bases, J lost 5 bases, and 6 bases lay in between. The CDR3 loop is CASSVAEDTQYF. The DNA for the CDR3 is TGTGCCAGCAGCGTGGCAGAAGATACGCAGTATTTT.

This clonotype was seen a few times. This rearrangement joins TRBV27 to TRBJ2-5; D ambiguous. Between the trimmed V and J ends, which lost 5 bases and 4 bases, there was a span of 5 bases. This CDR3 region has 11 residues. Germline loops: CDR1 MNHEY, CDR2 SMNVEV (reference sequence). CDR3 nucleotides: TGTGCCAGCAGTCTTCGAGAGACCCAGTACTTC. It yields the protein CASSLRETQYF.

The chain uses TRBV29-1 and TRBJ2-3; 9 positions agree with TRBD2. The germline CDR1 and CDR2 sequences are SQVTM and ANQGSEA. Trimming cost V 4 bases and J 2 bases; bases outside gene matches: 7. This CDR3 region has 15 residues. CDR3 in amino acids: CSVGNSGGYTDTQYF. Here the CDR3 DNA reads TGCAGCGTTGGTAATAGCGGGGGTTACACAGATACGCAGTATTTT.

This clonotype was seen many times. The rearrangement links TRBV10-1 to TRBJ2-7; D is undetermined. CDR1 is WNHNN, CDR2 SYGVQD, per germline (reference sequence). CDR3 size: 13 residues. The V gene lost 0 bases and the J gene lost 3 bases, with 6 bases spanning the gap. The CDR3 spells CASSESADYEQYF. CDR3 coding DNA: TGCGCCAGCAGTGAGTCGGCCGACTACGAGCAGTACTTC.

This clonotype appeared many times. V and J are TRBV5-1 and TRBJ2-7; the D gene could be TRBD1 or TRBD2 (5 bases each). Germline CDR1 SGHRS, CDR2 YFSETQ. This CDR3 comprises 12 residues. V shed 4 bases and J shed 3 bases, with 8 bases lying between them. The CDR3 DNA is TGCGCCAGCAGCGGGGACGGCTACGAGCAGTACTTC. Translation gives CASSGDGYEQYF.

CDR3 nucleotide sequence: TGTGCCATTCGACAAATAGGCTACACCTTC. This codes for CAIRQIGYTF. The chain employs TRBV2 and TRBJ1-2; the D is unclear. V lost 10 bases and J 8 bases, leaving 11 bases between the germline ends. Germline V CDR1 and CDR2: SNHLY, FYNNEI. The CDR3 is 10 residues long.

The V gene is TRBV7-9, the J gene TRBJ1-6; 7 positions agree with TRBD1. The V gene's germline CDR1 is SEHNR and CDR2 FQNEAQ (reference sequence). This CDR3 comprises 14 residues. V lost 1 base to trimming and J lost 8 bases; unmatched junction nucleotides: 2. The CDR3, as DNA: TGTGCCAGCAGCTTAGTTGGACAGGATTCACCCCTCCACTTT. Amino acids: CASSLVGQDSPLHF.

Comments on this clonotype: The junction does not match germline at one end; this may be a read error. The V and J genes are TRBV15 and TRBJ1-1; TRBD1 is a possible D gene (6 bases). The CDR3 has 14 residues. CDR1 LNHNV and CDR2 YYDKDF come from the germline V gene (reference sequence). The CDR3 sequence: CATRRGQGNTEALF. CDR3 sequence (DNA): TGTGCCACCAGGAGAGGTCAGGGGAACACTGAAGCTCTCTTT.

This clonotype was found many times. The CDR3 loop is CASSLDQGSDTQYF. The CDR3 bases are TGTGCCAGCAGCTTAGACCAGGGGTCAGATACGCAGTATTTT. The chain links TRBV7-2 to TRBJ2-3, with D possibly TRBD1 on 6 matching bases. The V gene lost 1 base and the J gene lost 4 bases, with 9 bases spanning the gap. CDR3 size: 14 residues. The germline V gene has CDR1 SGHTA and CDR2 FQGNSA.

A remark on this clonotype: A read error may be the cause here, since a much bigger clone is one base away. The chain links TRBV25-1 to TRBJ2-7; 7 positions match TRBD1. The length of the CDR3 is 14 residues. The V segment lost 5 bases and the J segment 5 bases; nucleotides outside the gene matches: 9. CDR1 is MGHDK, CDR2 SYGVNS, per germline. CDR3 amino acids: CASSNRGSYDEQYF. DNA for the CDR3: TGTGCCAGCAGTAACAGGGGTTCTTACGACGAGCAGTACTTC.